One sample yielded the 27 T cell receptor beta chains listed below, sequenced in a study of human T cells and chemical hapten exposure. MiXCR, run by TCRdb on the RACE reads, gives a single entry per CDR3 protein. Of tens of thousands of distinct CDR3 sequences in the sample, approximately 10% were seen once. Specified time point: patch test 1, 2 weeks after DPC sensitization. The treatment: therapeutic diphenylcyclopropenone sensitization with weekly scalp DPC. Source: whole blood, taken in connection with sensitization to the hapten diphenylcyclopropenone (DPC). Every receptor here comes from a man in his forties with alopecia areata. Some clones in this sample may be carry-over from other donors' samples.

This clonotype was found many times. The CDR3 DNA sequence: TGTGCCAGCAGCTTGGACAGGGGGCATTTAGCCAAAAACATTCAGTACTTC. Its protein product is CASSLDRGHLAKNIQYF. The chain recombines TRBV7-9 with TRBJ2-4; TRBD1 matches 11 bases. V gave up 3 bases and J gave up 0 bases; unmatched junction bases: 4. From germline, CDR1 is SEHNR and CDR2 FQNEAQ (reference sequence). The CDR3 totals 17 residues.

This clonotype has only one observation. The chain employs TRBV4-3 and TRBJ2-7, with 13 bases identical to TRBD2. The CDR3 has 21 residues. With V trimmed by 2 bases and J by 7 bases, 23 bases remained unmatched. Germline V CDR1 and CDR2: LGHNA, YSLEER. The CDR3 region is CASSQQFPRRTSGSQPAEQYV. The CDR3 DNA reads TGCGCCAGCAGCCAACAATTTCCCCGACGGACTAGCGGGAGTCAACCGGCGGAGCAGTACGTC.

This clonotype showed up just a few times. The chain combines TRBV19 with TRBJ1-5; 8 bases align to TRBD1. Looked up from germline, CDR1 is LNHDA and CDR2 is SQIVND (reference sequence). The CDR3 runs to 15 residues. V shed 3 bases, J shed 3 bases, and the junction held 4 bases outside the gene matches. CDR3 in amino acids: CASSITGGNNQPQHF. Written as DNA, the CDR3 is TGTGCCAGTAGTATCACAGGGGGTAACAATCAGCCCCAGCATTTT. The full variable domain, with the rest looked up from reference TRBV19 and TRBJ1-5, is DGGITQSPKYLFRKEGQNVTLSCEQNLNHDAMYWYRQDPGQGLRLIYYSQIVNDFQKGDIAEGYSVSREKKESFPLTVTSAQKNPTAFYLCASSITGGNNQPQHFGDGTRLSIL.

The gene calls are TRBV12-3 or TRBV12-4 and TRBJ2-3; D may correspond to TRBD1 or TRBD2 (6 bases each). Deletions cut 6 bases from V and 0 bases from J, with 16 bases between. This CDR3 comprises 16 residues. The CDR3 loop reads CASRTRGHSSTDTQYF. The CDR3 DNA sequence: TGTGCCAGCAGAACCCGGGGGCATTCGAGCACAGATACGCAGTATTTT.

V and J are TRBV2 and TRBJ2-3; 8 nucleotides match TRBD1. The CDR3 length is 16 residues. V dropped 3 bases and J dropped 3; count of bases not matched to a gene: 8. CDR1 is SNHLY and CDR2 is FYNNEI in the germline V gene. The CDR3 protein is CASSERLTGVTDTQYF. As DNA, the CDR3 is TGTGCCAGCAGTGAGCGACTGACAGGGGTGACAGATACGCAGTATTTT.

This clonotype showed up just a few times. The chain's CDR3 is CASSSTSGRKDEQFF. The CDR3 bases are TGTGCCAGCAGTTCTACTAGCGGGAGAAAGGATGAGCAGTTCTTC. V is TRBV28 and J is TRBJ2-1, with TRBD2 matching 11 bases. The CDR3 sequence is 15 residues long. J gave up 8 bases and V 4 bases, and 7 bases lay outside the gene matches. Looked up from germline, CDR1 is MDHEN and CDR2 is SYDVKM.

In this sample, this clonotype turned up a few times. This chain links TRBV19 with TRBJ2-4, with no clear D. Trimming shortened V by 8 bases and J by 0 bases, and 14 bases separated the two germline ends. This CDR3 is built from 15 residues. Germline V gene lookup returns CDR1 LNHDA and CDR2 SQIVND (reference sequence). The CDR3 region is CASSLLSLAKNIQYF. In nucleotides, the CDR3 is TGTGCCAGTTCCCTTCTTAGCCTAGCCAAAAACATTCAGTACTTC.

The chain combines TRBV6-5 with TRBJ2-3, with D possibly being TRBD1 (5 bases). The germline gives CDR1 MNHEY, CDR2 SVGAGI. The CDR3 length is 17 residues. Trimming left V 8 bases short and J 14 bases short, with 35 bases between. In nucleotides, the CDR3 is TGTGCCAGCTCCTGGTCGCCCCTAGGGGCCCCGGATGATGGAAGGTATTTT. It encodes CASSWSPLGAPDDGRYF.

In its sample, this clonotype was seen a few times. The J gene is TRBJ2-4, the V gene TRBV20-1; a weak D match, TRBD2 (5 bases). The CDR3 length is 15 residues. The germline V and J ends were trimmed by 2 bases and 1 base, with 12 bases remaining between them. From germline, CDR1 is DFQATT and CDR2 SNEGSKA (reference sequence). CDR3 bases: TGCAGTGCTAGAAGGGAGATAGGGGCCAAAAACATTCAGTACTTC. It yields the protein CSARREIGAKNIQYF.

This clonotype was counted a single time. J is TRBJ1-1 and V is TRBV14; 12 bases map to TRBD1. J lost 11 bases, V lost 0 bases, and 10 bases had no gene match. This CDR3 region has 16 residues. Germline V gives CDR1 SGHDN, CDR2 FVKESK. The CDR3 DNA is TGTGCCAGCAGCCAAGATCCTACCGGGACAGGGGGCGCGGCTTTCTTT. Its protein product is CASSQDPTGTGGAAFF.

CDR3 nucleotide sequence: TGCGCCAGCAGCACCGGGACAGGTCCTCAAGAGACCCAGTACTTC. Protein product: CASSTGTGPQETQYF. The chain combines TRBV5-1 with TRBJ2-5; the match to TRBD1 covers 8 bases. The CDR3 contains 15 residues. V gave up 4 bases and J gave up 2 bases; unmatched junction bases: 7. Germline assignment: CDR1 SGHRS and CDR2 YFSETQ.

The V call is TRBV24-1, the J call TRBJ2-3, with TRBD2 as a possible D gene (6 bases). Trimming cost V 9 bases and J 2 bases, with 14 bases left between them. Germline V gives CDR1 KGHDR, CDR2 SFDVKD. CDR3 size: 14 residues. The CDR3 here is CATGGAPNTDTQYF. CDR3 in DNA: TGTGCCACCGGCGGGGCTCCCAACACAGATACGCAGTATTTT.

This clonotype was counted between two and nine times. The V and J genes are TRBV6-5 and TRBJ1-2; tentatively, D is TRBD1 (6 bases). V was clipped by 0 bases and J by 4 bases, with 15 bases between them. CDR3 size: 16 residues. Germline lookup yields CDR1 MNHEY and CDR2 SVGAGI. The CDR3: CASSYSSGGVSYGYTF. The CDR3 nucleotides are TGTGCCAGCAGTTACTCCTCGGGGGGCGTCTCCTATGGCTACACCTTC.

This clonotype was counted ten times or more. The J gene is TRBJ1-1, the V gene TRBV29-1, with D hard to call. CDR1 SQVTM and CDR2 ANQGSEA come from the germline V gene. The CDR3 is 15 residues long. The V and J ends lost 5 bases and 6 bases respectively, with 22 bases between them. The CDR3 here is CSVLPSGRFVSEAFF. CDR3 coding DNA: TGCAGCGTTCTCCCCTCCGGGCGGTTTGTCTCTGAAGCTTTCTTT.

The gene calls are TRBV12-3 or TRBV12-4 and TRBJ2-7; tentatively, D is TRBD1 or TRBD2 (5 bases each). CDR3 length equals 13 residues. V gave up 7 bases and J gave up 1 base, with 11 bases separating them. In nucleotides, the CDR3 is TGTGCCAGCACGCGAGGGGTGTCCTACGAGCAGTACTTC. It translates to CASTRGVSYEQYF.

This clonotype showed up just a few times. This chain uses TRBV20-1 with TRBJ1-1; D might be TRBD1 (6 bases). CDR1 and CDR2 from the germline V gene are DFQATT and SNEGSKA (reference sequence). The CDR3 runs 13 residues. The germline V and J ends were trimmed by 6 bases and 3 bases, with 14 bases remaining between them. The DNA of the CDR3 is TGCAGTGCCCCCTGGGGGGCTCACACTGAAGCTTTCTTT. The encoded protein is CSAPWGAHTEAFF.

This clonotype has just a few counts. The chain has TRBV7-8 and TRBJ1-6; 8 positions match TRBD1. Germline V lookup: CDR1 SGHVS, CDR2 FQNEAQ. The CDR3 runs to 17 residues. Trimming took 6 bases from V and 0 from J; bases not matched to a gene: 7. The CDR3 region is CASRSGTGSSYNSPLHF. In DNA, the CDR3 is TGTGCCAGCAGATCCGGGACAGGAAGCTCCTATAATTCACCCCTCCACTTT.

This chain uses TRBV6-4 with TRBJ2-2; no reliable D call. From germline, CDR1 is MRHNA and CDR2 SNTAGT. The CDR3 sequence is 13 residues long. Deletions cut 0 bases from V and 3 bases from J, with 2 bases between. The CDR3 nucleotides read TGTGCCAGCAGTGACTCGGACACCGGGGAGCTGTTTTTT. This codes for CASSDSDTGELFF.

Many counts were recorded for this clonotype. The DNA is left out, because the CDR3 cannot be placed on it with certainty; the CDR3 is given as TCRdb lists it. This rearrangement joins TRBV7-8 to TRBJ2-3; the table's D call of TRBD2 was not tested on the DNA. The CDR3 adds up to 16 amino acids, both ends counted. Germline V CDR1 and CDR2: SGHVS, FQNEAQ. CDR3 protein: CASSLPSVASGSQRYF.

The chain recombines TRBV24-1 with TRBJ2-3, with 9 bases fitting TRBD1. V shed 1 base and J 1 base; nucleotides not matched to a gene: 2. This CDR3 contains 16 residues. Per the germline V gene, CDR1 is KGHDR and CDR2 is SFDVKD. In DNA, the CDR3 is TGTGCCACCAGTGATTTTCGACAGGGGGGCACAGATACGCAGTATTTT. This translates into CATSDFRQGGTDTQYF.

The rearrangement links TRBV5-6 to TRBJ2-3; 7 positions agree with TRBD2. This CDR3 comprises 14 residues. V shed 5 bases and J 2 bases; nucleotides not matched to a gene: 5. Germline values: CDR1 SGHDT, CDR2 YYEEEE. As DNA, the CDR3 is TGTGCCAGCAGAATTAGCGGGCTCACAGATACGCAGTATTTT. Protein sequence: CASRISGLTDTQYF. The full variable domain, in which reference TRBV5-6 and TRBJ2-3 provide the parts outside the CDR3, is DAGVTQSPTHLIKTRGQQVTLRCSPKSGHDTVSWYQQALGQGPQFIFQYYEEEERQRGNFPDRFSGHQFPNYSSELNVNALLLGDSALYLCASRISGLTDTQYFGPGTRLTVL.

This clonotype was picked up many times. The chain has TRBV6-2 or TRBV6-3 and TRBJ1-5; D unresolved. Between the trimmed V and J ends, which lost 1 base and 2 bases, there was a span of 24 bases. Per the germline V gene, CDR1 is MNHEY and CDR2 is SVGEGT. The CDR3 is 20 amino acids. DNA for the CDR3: TGTGCCAGCAGTTACTTCCCCAGGCCGGGGATGGTAACAGGCAATCAGCCCCAGCATTTT. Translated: CASSYFPRPGMVTGNQPQHF.

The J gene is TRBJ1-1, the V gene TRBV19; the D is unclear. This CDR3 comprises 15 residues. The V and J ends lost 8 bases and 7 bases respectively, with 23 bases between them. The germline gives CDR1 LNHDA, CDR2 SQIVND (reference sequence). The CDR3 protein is CASRGEHPIRDEAFF. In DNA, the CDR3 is TGTGCCAGTCGTGGGGAGCACCCGATCCGGGATGAAGCTTTCTTT.

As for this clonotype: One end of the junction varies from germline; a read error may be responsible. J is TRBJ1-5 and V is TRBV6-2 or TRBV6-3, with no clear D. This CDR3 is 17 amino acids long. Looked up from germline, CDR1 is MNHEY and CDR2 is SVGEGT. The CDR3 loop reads CARSKGKRERGNQPKHF. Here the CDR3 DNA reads TGTGCCAGAAGTAAAGGAAAGAGAGAGAGAGGGAATCAGCCCAAGCATTTT.

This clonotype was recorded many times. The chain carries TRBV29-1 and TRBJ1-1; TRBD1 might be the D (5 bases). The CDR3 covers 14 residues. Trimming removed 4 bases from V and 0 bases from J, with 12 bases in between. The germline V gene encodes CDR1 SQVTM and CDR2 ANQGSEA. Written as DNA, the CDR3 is TGCAGCGTTGTGACCGACAGCTTGAACACTGAAGCTTTCTTT. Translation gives CSVVTDSLNTEAFF.

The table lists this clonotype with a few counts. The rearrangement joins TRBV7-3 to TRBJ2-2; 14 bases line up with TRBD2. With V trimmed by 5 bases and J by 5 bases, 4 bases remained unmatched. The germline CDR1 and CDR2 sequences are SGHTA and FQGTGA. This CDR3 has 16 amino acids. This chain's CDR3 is CASSKWTSGRTGELFF. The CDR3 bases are TGTGCCAGCAGCAAATGGACTAGCGGGAGGACCGGGGAGCTGTTTTTT.

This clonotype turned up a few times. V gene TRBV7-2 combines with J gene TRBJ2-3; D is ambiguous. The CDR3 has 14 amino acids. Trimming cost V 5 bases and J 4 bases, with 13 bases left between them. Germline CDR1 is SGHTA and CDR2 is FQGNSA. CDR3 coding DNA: TGTGCCAGCAGCCTGCGGTTCGAGGCAGATACGCAGTATTTT. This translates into CASSLRFEADTQYF.